Below, 14 T cell receptor beta chains from the same sample are listed, as sequenced in a study of blood T cells in healthy people across ages. Together with a sample-barcoded 5' primer, a J-beta primer mix was included in a second PCR lasting about 6 to 11 cycles. TCRdb redid the calling of the 5' RACE reads with MiXCR, one entry per CDR3 protein. The table shows roughly 800,000 distinct CDR3 sequences, with nearly 60% occurring only once. The specimen was blood. The receptors shown here come from a man in his thirties or forties in good health.

The CDR3: CASSIILARGAEQFF. CDR3 coding DNA: TGTGCCAGCAGCATTATACTAGCGCGGGGGGCAGAGCAGTTCTTC. The chain has TRBV13 and TRBJ2-1; TRBD2 matches 8 bases. The CDR3 runs 15 residues. With V trimmed by 5 bases and J by 10 bases, 13 bases remained unmatched. Germline CDR1 reads PRHDT; CDR2 reads FYEKMQ (reference sequence).

This clonotype was seen only a few times. The chain carries TRBV4-2 and TRBJ2-7; the D is unclear. Trimming left V 3 bases short and J 7 bases short, with 10 bases between. Germline CDR1 and CDR2: LGHNA and YNFKEQ. The CDR3 covers 12 residues. CDR3 amino acids: CASSHYGLEQYF. Written as DNA, the CDR3 is TGTGCCAGCAGCCATTACGGATTGGAGCAGTACTTC.

This chain connects TRBV7-6 to TRBJ2-1, with 12 bases fitting TRBD1. With 0 bases clipped from V and 0 bases from J, the junction kept 12 bases outside the gene matches. The CDR3 has 21 amino acids. CDR1 is SGHVS and CDR2 is FNYEAQ in the germline V gene. The CDR3 DNA reads TGTGCCAGCAGCTTAGCCTGGGCCGGGACAGGGGGCCGGAGCTCCTACAATGAGCAGTTCTTC. It specifies CASSLAWAGTGGRSSYNEQFF.

V gene TRBV20-1 combines with J gene TRBJ2-3, with TRBD2 identical over 15 bases. Germline V gives CDR1 DFQATT, CDR2 SNEGSKA (reference sequence). V lost 4 bases to trimming and J lost 2 bases; unmatched junction nucleotides: 4. The CDR3 sequence is 16 residues long. The CDR3 DNA is TGCAGTGCTACGGGACTAGCGGGGGGAGACACAGATACGCAGTATTTT. This codes for CSATGLAGGDTDTQYF.

J is TRBJ2-1 and V is TRBV5-1, with D perhaps being TRBD1 or TRBD2 (5 bases each). Looked up from germline, CDR1 is SGHRS and CDR2 is YFSETQ. V was clipped by 4 bases and J by 5 bases, with 19 bases between them. The CDR3 loop spans 16 amino acids. The CDR3 spells CASSAGGARWNNEQFF. DNA of the CDR3: TGCGCCAGCAGCGCGGGTGGGGCCCGATGGAACAATGAGCAGTTCTTC.

This sequence joins TRBV6-1 and TRBJ2-1; TRBD2 might be the D (6 bases). Germline V CDR1 and CDR2: MNHNS, SASEGT. This CDR3 spans 13 amino acids. V lost 6 bases to trimming and J lost 13 bases, with 19 bases between them. The CDR3 spells CASSGSPGETQFF. For the CDR3, the DNA is TGTGCCAGCAGCGGGTCACCGGGGGAGACCCAGTTCTTC.

The CDR3: CASSLSDRMRTDTQYF. CDR3 nucleotide sequence: TGTGCCAGCAGCCTTAGCGACCGGATGAGGACAGATACGCAGTATTTT. This chain joins TRBV28 and TRBJ2-3, with a weak D call TRBD2 (5 bases). The CDR3 runs 16 residues. From germline, CDR1 is MDHEN and CDR2 SYDVKM. The germline V and J ends were trimmed by 6 bases and 3 bases, with 19 bases remaining between them.

This clonotype was seen only a few times. This chain links TRBV9 with TRBJ2-5; 10 bases match TRBD2. The CDR3 spans 14 residues. The J segment lost 3 bases and the V segment lost 4 bases, leaving 3 bases of the junction unmatched. Germline-derived CDR1 and CDR2 are SGDLS and YYNGEE. In nucleotides, the CDR3 is TGTGCCAGCAGCACAGGGACTAGCGAAGAGACCCAGTACTTC. As protein: CASSTGTSEETQYF.

The chain combines TRBV6-2 or TRBV6-3 with TRBJ2-2; 7 nucleotides match TRBD1. CDR3 length equals 16 residues. Germline CDR1 reads MNHEY; CDR2 reads SVGEGT. J gave up 1 base and V 5 bases, and 7 bases lay outside the gene matches. CDR3 region: CASSRPRTGNTGELFF. The CDR3 nucleotides read TGTGCCAGCAGTCGGCCCCGGACAGGGAACACCGGGGAGCTGTTTTTT.

This chain joins TRBV4-1 and TRBJ2-7, with D possibly being TRBD1 (5 bases). The end of the DNA is better explained by TRBJ2-5, so the J call may be wrong. There are 17 residues in the CDR3. CDR1 MGHRA and CDR2 YSYEKL come from the germline V gene. DNA for the CDR3: TGCGCCAGCAGCCAAGACCCTAGGGTACAGGCTTTGGGGACCCAGTACTTC. Encoded protein: CASSQDPRVQALGTQYF.

The gene calls are TRBV15 and TRBJ2-7, with D hard to call. This CDR3 region has 15 residues. Germline V gene sequence: CDR1 LNHNV, CDR2 YYDKDF (reference sequence). V lost 1 base and J 2 bases, leaving 12 bases between the germline ends. The CDR3 DNA is TGTGCCACCAGCAGAGGCCCAGGAGTCACCTACGAGCAGTACTTC. Its translation is CATSRGPGVTYEQYF.

This chain joins TRBV20-1 and TRBJ2-7; a possible D gene is TRBD1 (6 bases). The CDR3 totals 14 residues. CDR1 DFQATT and CDR2 SNEGSKA come from the germline V gene (reference sequence). V gave up 3 bases and J gave up 1 base, with 13 bases separating them. CDR3 in DNA: TGCAGTGCTAGGCCAGGAGACAGGTCCTACGAGCAGTACTTC. Its protein product is CSARPGDRSYEQYF.

The V gene is TRBV18, the J gene TRBJ2-4, with 11 nucleotides matching TRBD2. The CDR3 sequence is 15 residues long. The V and J ends lost 6 bases and 7 bases, in that order; junction bases with no gene match: 8. CDR1 and CDR2 (germline): KGHSH, LQKENI. CDR3 nucleotide sequence: TGTGCCAGCTCCCAACTAGCGGGAGAGGGGAACATTCAGTACTTC. It is translated as CASSQLAGEGNIQYF.

The chain couples TRBV29-1 to TRBJ1-1; D is uncertain. CDR3 length: 13 amino acids. Per germline, CDR1 SQVTM and CDR2 ANQGSEA. V shed 7 bases and J shed 4 bases, with 16 bases lying between them. CDR3 in amino acids: CSAWGQIGTEAFF. The CDR3 region has the DNA TGCAGCGCCTGGGGTCAAATAGGCACTGAAGCTTTCTTT.